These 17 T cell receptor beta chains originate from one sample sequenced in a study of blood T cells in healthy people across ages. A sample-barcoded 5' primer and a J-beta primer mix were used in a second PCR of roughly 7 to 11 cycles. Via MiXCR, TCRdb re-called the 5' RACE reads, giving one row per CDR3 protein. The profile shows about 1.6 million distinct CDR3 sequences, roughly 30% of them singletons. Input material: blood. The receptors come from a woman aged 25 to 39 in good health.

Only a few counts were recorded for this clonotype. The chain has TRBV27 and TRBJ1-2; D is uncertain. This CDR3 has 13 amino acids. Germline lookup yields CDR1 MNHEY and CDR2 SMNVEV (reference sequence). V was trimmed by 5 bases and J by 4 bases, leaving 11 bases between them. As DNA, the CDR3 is TGTGCCAGCAGTATAACGGACGGCTATGGCTACACCTTC. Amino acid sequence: CASSITDGYGYTF.

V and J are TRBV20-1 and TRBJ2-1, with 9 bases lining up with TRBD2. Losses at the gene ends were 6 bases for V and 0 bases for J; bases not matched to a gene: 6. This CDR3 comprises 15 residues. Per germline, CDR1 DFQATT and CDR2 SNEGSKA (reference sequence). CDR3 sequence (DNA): TGCAGTGCCAAGGGACTAGCAAGCTCCTACAATGAGCAGTTCTTC. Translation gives CSAKGLASSYNEQFF.

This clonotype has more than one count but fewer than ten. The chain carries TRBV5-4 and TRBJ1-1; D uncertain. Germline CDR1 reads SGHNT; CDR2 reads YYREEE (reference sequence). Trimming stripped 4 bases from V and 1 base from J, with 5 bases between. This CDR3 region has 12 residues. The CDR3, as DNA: TGTGCCAGCAGCGCAGGGAACACTGAAGCTTTCTTT. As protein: CASSAGNTEAFF. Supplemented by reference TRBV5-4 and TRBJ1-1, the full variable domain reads ETGVTQSPTHLIKTRGQQVTLRCSSQSGHNTVSWYQQALGQGPQFIFQYYREEENGRGNFPPRFSGLQFPNYSSELNVNALELDDSALYLCASSAGNTEAFFGQGTRLTVV.

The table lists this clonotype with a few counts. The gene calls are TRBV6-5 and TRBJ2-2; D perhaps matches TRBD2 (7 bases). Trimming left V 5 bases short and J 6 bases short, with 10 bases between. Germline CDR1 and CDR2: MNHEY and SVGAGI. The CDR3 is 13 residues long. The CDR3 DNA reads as TGTGCCAGCAGTAGGGGGGGGGCCGGGGAGCTGTTTTTT. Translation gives CASSRGGAGELFF.

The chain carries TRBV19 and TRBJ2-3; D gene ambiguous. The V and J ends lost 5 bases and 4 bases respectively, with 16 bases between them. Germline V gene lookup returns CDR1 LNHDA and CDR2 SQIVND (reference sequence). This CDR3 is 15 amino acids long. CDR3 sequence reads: CASSGLDQRADTQYF. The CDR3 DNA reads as TGTGCCAGTAGTGGCCTGGACCAGCGCGCAGATACGCAGTATTTT.

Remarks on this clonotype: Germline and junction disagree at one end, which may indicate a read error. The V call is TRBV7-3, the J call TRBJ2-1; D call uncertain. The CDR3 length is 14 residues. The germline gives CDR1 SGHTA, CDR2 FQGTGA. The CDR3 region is CASSPDSVYSEQFF. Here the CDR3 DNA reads TGTGCCAGCAGCCCTGACTCAGTTTACAGTGAGCAGTTCTTC. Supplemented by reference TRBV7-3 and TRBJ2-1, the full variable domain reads GAGVSQTPSNKVTEKGKYVELRCDPISGHTALYWYRQSLGQGPEFLIYFQGTGAADDSGLPNDRFFAVRPEGSVSTLKIQRTERGDSAVYLCASSPDSVYSEQFFGPGTRLTVL.

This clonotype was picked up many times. Written as DNA, the CDR3 is TGTGCCAGCAGCGTAGGGAATACGCAGTATTTT. Amino acid sequence: CASSVGNTQYF. V usage is TRBV9 and J usage is TRBJ2-3; D remains ambiguous. CDR1 SGDLS and CDR2 YYNGEE come from the germline V gene. The germline V and J ends were trimmed by 0 bases and 7 bases, with 3 bases remaining between them. The CDR3 is made up of 11 amino acids.

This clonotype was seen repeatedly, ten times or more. This CDR3 is CASSWEAGKYQETQYF. CDR3 nucleotides: TGTGCCAGCAGCTGGGAAGCAGGAAAGTACCAAGAGACCCAGTACTTC. The chain links TRBV11-2 to TRBJ2-5, with D hard to call. The CDR3 contains 16 residues. Trimming pared 4 bases from V and 0 bases from J, leaving 15 bases between. Germline V CDR1 and CDR2: SGHAT, FQNNGV.

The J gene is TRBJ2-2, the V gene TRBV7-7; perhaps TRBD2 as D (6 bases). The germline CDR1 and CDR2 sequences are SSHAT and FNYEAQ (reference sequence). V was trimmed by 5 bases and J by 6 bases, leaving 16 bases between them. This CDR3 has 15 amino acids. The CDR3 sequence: CASSPAGLSSGELFF. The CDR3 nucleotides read TGTGCCAGCAGCCCAGCGGGCCTCAGTTCCGGGGAGCTGTTTTTT.

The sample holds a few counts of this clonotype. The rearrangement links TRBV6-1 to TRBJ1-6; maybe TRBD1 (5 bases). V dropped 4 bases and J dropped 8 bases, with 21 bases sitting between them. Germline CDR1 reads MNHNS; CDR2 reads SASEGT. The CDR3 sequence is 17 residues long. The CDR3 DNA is TGTGCCAGCAGTGGCTCTTCGTGGGCAGGGACTGATTCACCCCTCCACTTT. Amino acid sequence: CASSGSSWAGTDSPLHF.

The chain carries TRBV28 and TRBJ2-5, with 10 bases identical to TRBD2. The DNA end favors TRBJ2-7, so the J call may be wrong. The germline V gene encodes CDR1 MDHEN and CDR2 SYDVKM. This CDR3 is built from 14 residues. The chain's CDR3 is CASTLAGESHEQYF. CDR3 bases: TGTGCCAGCACCCTAGCGGGAGAGTCCCACGAGCAGTACTTC.

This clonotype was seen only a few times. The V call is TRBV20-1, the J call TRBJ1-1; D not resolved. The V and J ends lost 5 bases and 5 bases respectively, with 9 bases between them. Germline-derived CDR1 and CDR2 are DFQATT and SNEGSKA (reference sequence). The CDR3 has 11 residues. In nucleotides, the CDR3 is TGCAGTGCTGGACCCGGAACTGAAGCTTTCTTT. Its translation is CSAGPGTEAFF.

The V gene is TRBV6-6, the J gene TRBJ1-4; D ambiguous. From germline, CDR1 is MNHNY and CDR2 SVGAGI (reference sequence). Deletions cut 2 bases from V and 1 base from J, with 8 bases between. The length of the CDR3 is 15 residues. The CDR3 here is CASSYDPRTNEKLFF. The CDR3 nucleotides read TGTGCCAGCAGTTACGACCCAAGAACTAATGAAAAACTGTTTTTT.

This CDR3 is CSARDHGAGVLNEQFF. For the CDR3, the DNA is TGCAGTGCTAGAGATCACGGGGCGGGAGTGTTGAATGAGCAGTTCTTC. V and J are TRBV20-1 and TRBJ2-1, with TRBD2 identical over 7 bases. Germline loops: CDR1 DFQATT, CDR2 SNEGSKA (reference sequence). The CDR3 length is 16 residues. V shed 0 bases and J 7 bases; nucleotides not matched to a gene: 12.

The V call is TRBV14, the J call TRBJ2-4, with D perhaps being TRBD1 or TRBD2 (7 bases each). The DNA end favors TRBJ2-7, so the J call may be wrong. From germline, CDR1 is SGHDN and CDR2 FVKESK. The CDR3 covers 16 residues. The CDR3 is CASSQEGRGRVNEQYF. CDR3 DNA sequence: TGTGCCAGCAGCCAAGAGGGGAGGGGGCGCGTCAACGAGCAGTACTTC.

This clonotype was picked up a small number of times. The CDR3 bases are TGTGCCAGCAGCTTATCGGAGGGCAACACCGGGGAGCTGTTTTTT. This encodes CASSLSEGNTGELFF. J is TRBJ2-2 and V is TRBV7-9; tentative D call: TRBD2 (6 bases). V was cut by 2 bases and J by 2 bases, with 9 bases left in between. The CDR3 consists of 15 residues. Germline V lookup: CDR1 SEHNR, CDR2 FQNEAQ (reference sequence).

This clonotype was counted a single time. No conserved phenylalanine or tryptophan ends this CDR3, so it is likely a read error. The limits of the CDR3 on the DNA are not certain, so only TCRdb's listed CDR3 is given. The CDR3 sequence is CASSLGQRESSGANVRTY. This sequence joins TRBV5-1 and TRBJ2-6; no check of the table's D call, TRBD2, against the DNA was made. The V gene's germline CDR1 is SGHRS and CDR2 YFSETQ. The CDR3 spans 18 amino acids, including both terminal residues.